Listed below are T cell receptor beta chains from one sample, sequenced in a study of T-cell memory formation after mild COVID-19. One entry per CDR3 protein, called by TCRdb with MiXCR from the 5' RACE reads. The table shows 350,000 or so distinct CDR3 sequences, with 13% occurring only once. The sequenced sample consisted of PBMCs or a T cell subset sorted from them (not recorded which). Source of these receptors: a man aged 18 to 29 who had mild COVID-19 (a few samples of this study predate the infection). Cell type and time point are not known. Each CDR3 is given with its conserved first and last residue. The order of the fields is J gene, clone size, V gene, D gene, CDR3 DNA, CDR3 protein. A D gene is named only where the DNA matches it firmly. Clone size is not always given. Where it is, it says once, few, many or a class for expanded clones.

>TRBJ2-7|NA|TRBV12-3/TRBV12-4|NA
TGTGCCAGCAGCACGGGACTCCTGAGCTCCTACGAGCAGTACTTC
CASSTGLLSSYEQYF
>TRBJ2-7|few|TRBV4-2|NA
TGTGCCAGCAGCCAAGATACTACGAGCTCCTACGAGCAGTACTTC
CASSQDTTSSYEQYF
>TRBJ1-1|medium-sized|TRBV2|NA
TGTGCCAGCAGTGAGAGGAGGTACACTGAAGCTTTCTTT
CASSERRYTEAFF
>TRBJ1-5|NA|TRBV20-1|NA
TGCAGTATCGGGCACGGCCGGGGGCCCCAGCATTTT
CSIGHGRGPQHF
>TRBJ1-1|NA|TRBV7-2|NA
TGTGCCAGCAGCTCCATGGGAGGAGCTTTCTTT
CASSSMGGAFF
>TRBJ2-2|few|TRBV7-2|NA
TGTGCCAGCAGAAATAGGGGGTTCGGCACCGGGGAGCTGTTTTTT
CASRNRGFGTGELFF
>TRBJ1-2|few|TRBV4-3|NA
TGCGCCAGCAGCCAAGATGGTTTGGGCTTGGGCTACACCTTC
CASSQDGLGLGYTF
>TRBJ2-3|NA|TRBV21-1|NA
TGTGCCAGCAGCAAGAGGGGACTAGGGCGGGGGCCGAGGGGCACAGATACGCAGTATTTT
CASSKRGLGRGPRGTDTQYF
>TRBJ1-6|NA|TRBV4-3|NA
TGCGCCAGCAGCCAAGAGACGAAGACACCCCTCCACTTT
CASSQETKTPLHF
>TRBJ2-2|NA|TRBV7-2|NA
TGTGCCAGCAGCTTAGGCAGGTTCGCGAACACCGGGGAGCTGTTTTTT
CASSLGRFANTGELFF
>TRBJ1-1|many|TRBV5-1|NA
TGCGCCAGCAGCTCGGTCCCGGGACATGGCCGTCCCCTATTGAACACTGAAGCTTTCTTT
CASSSVPGHGRPLLNTEAFF
>TRBJ2-2|few|TRBV29-1|TRBD1
TGCAGCGTTGAAGATCGAAAGGACAGGGGGCTAAACACCGGGGAGCTGTTTTTT
CSVEDRKDRGLNTGELFF
>TRBJ2-7|many|TRBV30|NA
TGTGCCTGGGGCGACGGAGTCTACGAGCAGTACTTC
CAWGDGVYEQYF
>TRBJ1-2|NA|TRBV5-1|NA
TGCGCCAGCAGCTCGGGCGTGGTTAACTATGGCTACACCTTC
CASSSGVVNYGYTF
>TRBJ2-3|NA|TRBV5-4|NA
TGTGCCAGCAGCTCGTGGGGGGCCGTAGATACGCAGTATTTT
CASSSWGAVDTQYF
>TRBJ2-6|few|TRBV7-9|NA
TGTGCCAGCAGCCCTAGGGCCGGGTCTGGGGCCAACGTCCTGACTTTC
CASSPRAGSGANVLTF
>TRBJ2-1|NA|TRBV12-5|TRBD1
TGTGCTAGTGGCCTCCGGGACAGGGAACACAATGAGCAGTTCTTC
CASGLRDREHNEQFF
>TRBJ1-1|many|TRBV2|NA
TGTGCCAGCAGTAGGGACGTATCTTTTATGAACACTGAAGCTTTCTTT
CASSRDVSFMNTEAFF
>TRBJ2-1|few|TRBV21-1|NA
TGTGCCAGCACCCCTAGGGACAGGGGTTTCCATGAGCAGTTCTTC
CASTPRDRGFHEQFF
>TRBJ1-2|NA|TRBV12-3/TRBV12-4|NA
TGTGCCAGCAGGGTCCGGGGTACCTATGGCTACACCTTC
CASRVRGTYGYTF
>TRBJ2-5|few|TRBV4-2|TRBD2
TGTGCCAGCAGCCAACGGACTAGCGGGGGTCAAGAGACCCAGTACTTC
CASSQRTSGGQETQYF
>TRBJ1-2|NA|TRBV7-9|NA
TGTGCCAGCAGCTTGGGACAAGGCTTCCGCACCTTC
CASSLGQGFRTF
>TRBJ1-4|NA|TRBV7-9|NA
TGTGCCAGCAGCTCCACAGGGACTACTAATGAAAAACTGTTTTTT
CASSSTGTTNEKLFF
>TRBJ2-5|NA|TRBV4-3|TRBD1
TGCGCCAGCAGCCAAGAGGGGGACAGGGAGTGGTCGGAGACCCAGTACTTC
CASSQEGDREWSETQYF
>TRBJ1-6|few|TRBV10-3|NA
TGTGCCATCAGTGGTCCCCACAATTCACCCCTCCACTTT
CAISGPHNSPLHF
>TRBJ2-3|NA|TRBV7-3|NA
TGTGCCAGCAGCTTAGGCGGGGCAAGCGGAGATACGCAGTATTTT
CASSLGGASGDTQYF
>TRBJ1-1|once|TRBV6-5|NA
TGTGCCAGCAGTTATTCTTCGTACACTGAAGCTTTCTTT
CASSYSSYTEAFF
>TRBJ1-3|few|TRBV19|NA
TGTGCCAGTAGTGTTACGGGCCACTCTGGAAACACCATATATTTT
CASSVTGHSGNTIYF
>TRBJ1-2|NA|TRBV29-1|NA
TGCAGCGTTGATGCCGGATCACGCCTTAACTATGGCTACACCTTC
CSVDAGSRLNYGYTF
>TRBJ2-1|NA|TRBV11-3|TRBD2
TGTGCCAGCAGCCGGACTAGCGGGGGGAATGAGCAGTTCTTC
CASSRTSGGNEQFF
>TRBJ2-5|NA|TRBV12-3/TRBV12-4|TRBD2
TGTGCCAGCAGTCGACTAGCGGGCCAAGAGACCCAGTACTTC
CASSRLAGQETQYF
>TRBJ2-3|NA|TRBV7-2|NA
TGTGCCAGCAGCTCCGGCCCAACGTCTACGCAGTATTTT
CASSSGPTSTQYF
>TRBJ1-1|NA|TRBV24-1|NA
TGTGCCACCAGTGATTTGCGATGGGGTGACACTGAAGCTTTCTTT
CATSDLRWGDTEAFF